This TCR beta chain was documented in a study of spatial heterogeneity in lung cancer. Study-level background: Mean representation of each unique TCR and UMI combination in the raw reads exceeded 8.5 occurrences. Broader study findings: Tumor mutation count correlated with how many alpha and beta TCRs expanded intratumorally.

TCRdb ran MiXCR on the 5' RACE reads and lists one entry per CDR3 protein. The sample has roughly 18,000 distinct CDR3 sequences; more than 9% are singletons. The CDR3 is 15 amino acids. This clonotype appeared a single time. Antigen specificity is unknown. A single base separates this from a much larger clone, so it may be a read error. This beta chain slipped into a library made for alpha chains as a stray read, so its size is not meaningful. Described time point: sample taken at primary tumor resection. Material for sequencing was whole RNA from tumor, nontumor lung or frozen PBMC, left unsorted. The J gene is TRBJ1-5, the V gene TRBV12-3 or TRBV12-4, with TRBD1 identical over 8 bases. The receptor comes from a female donor with early-stage non-small cell lung cancer. Specimen: lung tumor tissue, collected at surgery. The CDR3 nucleotides are TGTGCCAGCAGTCCCCGGACAGGGCACAATCTGCCCCAGCATTTT. This translates into CASSPRTGHNLPQHF.